These T cell receptor beta chains were read from a single sample in a study of blood T cell repertoires in COVID-19. Clones were sequenced by immunoSEQ multiplex PCR, and TCRdb holds only the in-frame ones, with some missing. The sample carries roughly 100,000 clones, about 75% recorded once. Source material: peripheral blood. The receptors here all came from an elderly woman with acute or convalescent COVID-19. Both conserved end residues are part of each CDR3. A D gene is named only where the DNA matches it firmly. Only part of the rows carry a size: once, few, many, or a class if the clone is expanded.

J: TRBJ1-5
V: TRBV7-9
D: TRBD1
size: few
DNA: TGTGCCAGCAGCGCGGGACAGCCTGGCAATCAGCCCCAGCATTTT
CDR3: CASSAGQPGNQPQHF

J: TRBJ2-2
V: TRBV5-1
D: TRBD2
size: .
DNA: TGCGCCAGCAGCTCCCTAGCGGGGGGAACCGGGGAGCTGTTTTTT
CDR3: CASSSLAGGTGELFF

J: TRBJ2-7
V: TRBV19
D: .
size: .
DNA: TGTGCCAGTAGTATGATCGCTGGACAGACCTACGAGCAGTACTTC
CDR3: CASSMIAGQTYEQYF

J: TRBJ2-1
V: TRBV5-6
D: .
size: .
DNA: TGTGCCAGCAGCTTGGTACCCGGGAAGGAGCAGTTCTTC
CDR3: CASSLVPGKEQFF

J: TRBJ2-3
V: TRBV6-1
D: .
size: .
DNA: TGTGCCAGCAGTGAAGCGCCTCGGAGTGGGACATCGGATACGCAGTATTTT
CDR3: CASSEAPRSGTSDTQYF

J: TRBJ2-7
V: TRBV28
D: .
size: .
DNA: TGTGCCAGCAGTTTGTCCAGCTACGAGCAGTACTTC
CDR3: CASSLSSYEQYF

J: TRBJ1-5
V: TRBV4-3
D: .
size: .
DNA: TGCGCCAGCAGCCAAAAAGGGGGTACAGGGTTTAGCAATCAGCCCCAGCATTTT
CDR3: CASSQKGGTGFSNQPQHF

J: TRBJ1-4
V: TRBV5-1
D: .
size: .
DNA: TGCGCCAGCAGCTCCACAGGGACCGATGAAAAACTGTTTTTT
CDR3: CASSSTGTDEKLFF

J: TRBJ2-7
V: TRBV14
D: .
size: .
DNA: TGTGCCAGCAGCCAAGGAGACAGGAAGCAGTACTTC
CDR3: CASSQGDRKQYF

J: TRBJ1-3
V: TRBV19
D: TRBD1
size: .
DNA: TGTGCCAGTAGTAGAAGGGACAGCTCTGGAAACACCATATATTTT
CDR3: CASSRRDSSGNTIYF

J: TRBJ1-2
V: TRBV3-1/TRBV3-2
D: .
size: .
DNA: TGTGCCAGCAGCCGTGTGGGTGGAGACTATGGCTACACCTTC
CDR3: CASSRVGGDYGYTF

J: TRBJ2-1
V: TRBV7-9
D: TRBD2
size: .
DNA: TGTGCCAGCAGCCCGGGACTAGCGGGAGGGCCAGGGTACAATGAGCAGTTCTTC
CDR3: CASSPGLAGGPGYNEQFF

J: TRBJ2-7
V: TRBV7-7
D: .
size: once
DNA: TGTGCTAGCAGCCTAACCCCCGGGTACGAGCAGTACTTC
CDR3: CASSLTPGYEQYF

J: TRBJ1-2
V: TRBV29-1
D: .
size: .
DNA: TGCAGCGGGGGGGAGGGTCCGCAAGGCTACACCTTC
CDR3: CSGGEGPQGYTF

J: TRBJ1-2
V: TRBV28
D: .
size: .
DNA: TGTGCCAGCAGTACCTCAGGGGAAGGCTATGGCTACACCTTC
CDR3: CASSTSGEGYGYTF

J: TRBJ1-1
V: TRBV7-2
D: .
size: once
DNA: TGTGCCAGCAGCTTAGGGTGGGGGCCGGACACTGAAGCTTTCTTT
CDR3: CASSLGWGPDTEAFF

J: TRBJ2-5
V: TRBV4-1
D: .
size: .
DNA: TGCGCCAGCAGCCAAGAAGGGAACAGGCAAGAGACCCAGTACTTC
CDR3: CASSQEGNRQETQYF

J: TRBJ1-5
V: TRBV6-5
D: .
size: .
DNA: TGTGCCAGCAAGGAAGGGACTATCAATCAGCCCCAGCATTTT
CDR3: CASKEGTINQPQHF

J: TRBJ1-5
V: TRBV6-2/TRBV6-3
D: .
size: .
DNA: TGTGCCAGCAGTTACCAGGTAGAGCTGGGTCAGCCCCAGCATTTT
CDR3: CASSYQVELGQPQHF

J: TRBJ2-2
V: TRBV3-1/TRBV3-2
D: TRBD1
size: few
DNA: TGTGCCAGCAGTCGACAGGGCCTTTACGGCGGGGAGCTGTTTTTT
CDR3: CASSRQGLYGGELFF

J: TRBJ2-6
V: TRBV7-3
D: .
size: .
DNA: TGTGCCAGCGGTTCAGGGTCGGTCGGGGCCAACGTCCTGACTTTC
CDR3: CASGSGSVGANVLTF

J: TRBJ2-4
V: TRBV27
D: .
size: .
DNA: TGTGCCAGCAGTTTAGGGCAGAAAAACATTCAGTACTTC
CDR3: CASSLGQKNIQYF

J: TRBJ1-1
V: TRBV27
D: .
size: few
DNA: TGTGCCAGCAGTCTCCGCGGGAGGGGCGCCGGATTCACTGAAGCTTTCTTT
CDR3: CASSLRGRGAGFTEAFF

J: TRBJ2-7
V: TRBV3-1/TRBV3-2
D: TRBD2
size: .
DNA: TGTGCCAGCAGCCAAGACCAGACTAGCGGGGGGGGACTCTCCTACGAGCAGTACTTC
CDR3: CASSQDQTSGGGLSYEQYF

J: TRBJ1-1
V: TRBV4-2
D: TRBD1
size: few
DNA: TGTGCCAGCAGCCAGGCGGACAGGGAGGGCACTGAAGCTTTCTTT
CDR3: CASSQADREGTEAFF

J: TRBJ2-7
V: TRBV6-5
D: TRBD1
size: .
DNA: TGTGCCAGCAGTTCACAGGGGGCGCGAGACGAGCAGTACTTC
CDR3: CASSSQGARDEQYF

J: TRBJ2-7
V: TRBV5-4
D: TRBD1
size: .
DNA: TGTGCCAGCAGCTTGGGAGGACAGGGCCCCTTCGAGCAGTACTTC
CDR3: CASSLGGQGPFEQYF

J: TRBJ2-4
V: TRBV19
D: .
size: .
DNA: TGTGCCAGTAGTATTGGAGGGGTACCTACTCAAAAAAACATTCAGTACTTC
CDR3: CASSIGGVPTQKNIQYF

J: TRBJ2-1
V: TRBV5-1
D: .
size: .
DNA: TGCGCCAGCAGCTTTAGACAGAGTTCCTACAATGAGCAGTTCTTC
CDR3: CASSFRQSSYNEQFF

J: TRBJ2-1
V: TRBV24-1
D: .
size: .
DNA: TGTGCCACCATCGAAAAATCTACAGGGTACAATGAGCAGTTCTTC
CDR3: CATIEKSTGYNEQFF

J: TRBJ2-6
V: TRBV5-1
D: .
size: .
DNA: TGCGCCAGCACCCCTGGGCTTGCGCCGTCTGTCCCCGTCCTGACTTTC
CDR3: CASTPGLAPSVPVLTF

J: TRBJ2-3
V: TRBV27
D: TRBD1
size: .
DNA: TGTGCCAGCAGTTTACCGGGACAGGGTGGAGATACGCAGTATTTT
CDR3: CASSLPGQGGDTQYF

J: TRBJ2-3
V: TRBV7-2
D: TRBD2
size: .
DNA: TGTGCCAGCACTGAACTAGCGGGGGGGCAGTATTTT
CDR3: CASTELAGGQYF

J: TRBJ2-6
V: TRBV28
D: .
size: few
DNA: TGTGCCAGCAGTTTAGACAGGTACTCTGGGGCCAACGTCCTGACTTTC
CDR3: CASSLDRYSGANVLTF

J: TRBJ2-3
V: TRBV2
D: .
size: .
DNA: TGTGCCAGCAGGGGTCTCAGGGGCGATACGCAGTATTTT
CDR3: CASRGLRGDTQYF

J: TRBJ1-5
V: TRBV5-6
D: .
size: .
DNA: TGTGCCAGCAGCTTGGCGGGTTGGGATCAGCCCCAGCATTTT
CDR3: CASSLAGWDQPQHF

J: TRBJ2-2
V: TRBV5-1
D: TRBD2
size: .
DNA: TGCGCCAGCAGCTCCCCGGCTAGCGGGAATTGGTGGACCGGGGAGCTGTTTTTT
CDR3: CASSSPASGNWWTGELFF

J: TRBJ1-2
V: TRBV6-2/TRBV6-3
D: TRBD1
size: .
DNA: TGTGCCAGCAGCCTCCCGCCGCAACAGGGGGCAAATGGCTACACCTTC
CDR3: CASSLPPQQGANGYTF

J: TRBJ1-5
V: TRBV27
D: .
size: .
DNA: TGTGCCAGCAGCCCCATGCGGGGGCTGAGCAATCAGCCCCAGCATTTT
CDR3: CASSPMRGLSNQPQHF

J: TRBJ2-7
V: TRBV7-2
D: .
size: .
DNA: TGTGCCAGCAGCTTACGGGAGCGCCTATCCGAGCAGTACTTC
CDR3: CASSLRERLSEQYF

J: TRBJ2-3
V: TRBV5-1
D: .
size: .
DNA: TGCGCCAGCAGCCAGGGAGGAACAGATACGCAGTATTTT
CDR3: CASSQGGTDTQYF

J: TRBJ1-5
V: TRBV18
D: .
size: .
DNA: TGTGCCAGCTCACGGGGCTCGGGCAATCAGCCCCAGCATTTT
CDR3: CASSRGSGNQPQHF

J: TRBJ1-2
V: TRBV28
D: .
size: .
DNA: TGTGCCAGCAGTTGGAGAACCTATGGCTACACCTTC
CDR3: CASSWRTYGYTF

J: TRBJ2-7
V: TRBV7-2
D: TRBD2
size: .
DNA: TGTGCCAGCAGCTTAGCCCCTAGCGGGTCAGGGGAGCAGTACTTC
CDR3: CASSLAPSGSGEQYF

J: TRBJ1-5
V: TRBV6-2/TRBV6-3
D: TRBD1
size: .
DNA: TGTGCCAGCAGTTACACAGCGACAGGGGGTAGCAATCAGCCCCAGCATTTT
CDR3: CASSYTATGGSNQPQHF

J: TRBJ2-7
V: TRBV4-3
D: TRBD2
size: once
DNA: TGCGCCAGCAGCCAAGAGTTGTCAGCGGGGATAACCTACGAGCAGTACTTC
CDR3: CASSQELSAGITYEQYF

J: TRBJ2-1
V: TRBV6-4
D: .
size: .
DNA: TGTGCCAGCAGTCCCGGGACAAACTCCTACAATGAGCAGTTCTTC
CDR3: CASSPGTNSYNEQFF

J: TRBJ1-2
V: TRBV30
D: .
size: .
DNA: TGTGCCTGGAGTTCGATCGGAGTCTATGGCTACACCTTC
CDR3: CAWSSIGVYGYTF

J: TRBJ2-5
V: TRBV24-1
D: .
size: .
DNA: TGTGCCACCCAGGGACTCCCGGCAGAGACCCAGTACTTC
CDR3: CATQGLPAETQYF

J: TRBJ1-1
V: TRBV5-1
D: .
size: .
DNA: TGCGCCAGCAGCTTTATCCCAGATTTGAACACTGAAGCTTTCTTT
CDR3: CASSFIPDLNTEAFF

J: TRBJ2-5
V: TRBV27
D: .
size: .
DNA: TGTGCCAGCAGTGCCGGGATTAGGGAGACCCAGTACTTC
CDR3: CASSAGIRETQYF

J: TRBJ1-3
V: TRBV6-5
D: .
size: .
DNA: TGTGCCAGCAGTTATGGGGCCTCTGGAAACACCATATATTTT
CDR3: CASSYGASGNTIYF